This T cell receptor (beta chain) came from a study of Graves' ophthalmopathy and Graves' hyperthyroidism. This clonotype came up many times. Researchers took RNA transcripts and amplified TCR beta CDR3 regions from them. Second-round multiplex PCR came after first-round RT-PCR with HTBI primers. TCRdb fed the multiplex PCR reads into MiXCR, producing one record per CDR3 protein. The table records just over 600,000 distinct CDR3 sequences, about 20% of them present only once. People with hyperthyroidism were aged 18 to 65 and newly diagnosed, under 2 months' duration. The sequence was collected from a woman younger than 35 with stable Graves' hyperthyroidism. Some clones in this sample may be carry-over from other donors' samples. Sequences were obtained from peripheral blood.

This CDR3 reads CASSLGRIYNSPLHF. In DNA, the CDR3 is TGTGCCAGCAGCTTAGGACGTATTTATAATTCACCCCTCCACTTT. The chain couples TRBV7-9 to TRBJ1-6; D is uncertain. Germline V gene lookup returns CDR1 SEHNR and CDR2 FQNEAQ (reference sequence). The length of the CDR3 is 15 residues. V was pared by 1 base and J by 4 bases, with 8 bases between.